The rows below give T cell receptor beta chains drawn from one sample of a study of T cells in Graves' hyperthyroidism and ophthalmopathy. Each CDR3 protein is one row after TCRdb ran MiXCR on the multiplex PCR reads. The sample yields approximately 740,000 distinct CDR3 sequences, approximately 15% seen once. The material sequenced was blood. These receptors all come from a woman aged 18-29 years with Graves' hyperthyroidism. Each CDR3 is given with its conserved first and last residue. A D gene is named only where the DNA matches it firmly. Expanded clones get a size class; other rows say once, few or many, or leave the size out.

J gene,clone size,V gene,D gene,CDR3 DNA,CDR3 protein
TRBJ1-2,few,TRBV10-3,NA,TGTGCCTCCAGGGGTGGTCGGGGAATCAATGGCTACACCTTC,CASRGGRGINGYTF
TRBJ2-4,few,TRBV30,TRBD2,TGTGCCTGGAGTTTTAGCGGGAGGGCGGACAAAAACATTCAGTACTTC,CAWSFSGRADKNIQYF
TRBJ1-2,many,TRBV10-2,NA,TGCGCCAGTATGACCGAAAAGGTTTATGGCTACACCTTC,CASMTEKVYGYTF
TRBJ2-1,once,TRBV7-9,NA,TGTGCCAGCAGCCTAGCTGATGGAAGCTCCTACGAGCAGTTCTTC,CASSLADGSSYEQFF
TRBJ2-7,many,TRBV6-6,NA,TGTGCCAGCAGTTACGAAGGGTCCTACGAGCAGTACTTC,CASSYEGSYEQYF
TRBJ2-2,NA,TRBV24-1,TRBD1,TGTGCCACCAAAAGGACAGGGGGGACCGGGGAGCTGTTTTTT,CATKRTGGTGELFF
TRBJ2-1,NA,TRBV19,NA,TGTGCCAGTAGTATAGTTAGCGGCCTCGAGCAGTTCTTC,CASSIVSGLEQFF
TRBJ1-1,many,TRBV5-6,NA,TGTGCCAGCAGCTCAGCTATGAACACTGAAGCTTTCTTT,CASSSAMNTEAFF
TRBJ1-2,many,TRBV12-3/TRBV12-4,NA,TGTGCCAGCAGCACGACAGGAGGCTACTATGGCTACACCTTC,CASSTTGGYYGYTF
TRBJ2-1,many,TRBV11-2,TRBD2,TGTGCCAGCAGAGCGGGGGTCTACAATGAGCAGTTCTTC,CASRAGVYNEQFF
TRBJ1-3,few,TRBV28,NA,TGTGCCAGCAGTTTATATCGGGGGAGCTCTGGAAACACCATATATTTT,CASSLYRGSSGNTIYF
TRBJ2-3,NA,TRBV11-3,NA,TGTGCCAGCAGCTGGGGGGCAGATAGCCTCGGAGATACGCAGTATTTT,CASSWGADSLGDTQYF
TRBJ1-2,NA,TRBV12-3/TRBV12-4,NA,TGTGCCAGCAGTTTGGGGAATGGCTACACCTTC,CASSLGNGYTF
TRBJ2-2,few,TRBV29-1,NA,TGCAGCGTTGAAAGGCGGTCTGGGGCCCGCCTCAACACCGGGGAGCTGTTTTTT,CSVERRSGARLNTGELFF
TRBJ2-2,NA,TRBV5-6,NA,TGTGCCAGCAGCTTTTCGGGGACGAACACCGGGGAGCTGTTTTTT,CASSFSGTNTGELFF
TRBJ2-1,NA,TRBV10-3,TRBD2,TGTGCCATCAGTGGCGCTAGCGGGGACAATGAGCAGTTCTTC,CAISGASGDNEQFF
TRBJ2-1,NA,TRBV20-1,NA,TGCAGTGTTCAGGCCTCTAGGGTCGACAATGAGCAGTTCTTC,CSVQASRVDNEQFF
TRBJ1-5,few,TRBV19,NA,TGTGCCAGTAGTAGGCAGAAGAGTAGCAATCAGCCCCAGCATTTT,CASSRQKSSNQPQHF
TRBJ1-1,many,TRBV29-1,TRBD1,TGCAGCCTAACACAGGGGGCGAACACTGAAGCTTTCTTT,CSLTQGANTEAFF
TRBJ2-4,NA,TRBV7-2,TRBD1,TGTGCCAGCAGCTTAGTTGACAGGGGAAACACCAAAATAGCCAAAAACATTCAGTACTTC,CASSLVDRGNTKIAKNIQYF
TRBJ2-7,many,TRBV7-3,TRBD2,TGTGCCAGCAGCTATTTGCGGACTAGCGGGAGCGCGTCCTACGAGCAGTACTTC,CASSYLRTSGSASYEQYF
TRBJ2-1,many,TRBV28,NA,TGTGCCAGCAGTGGAATATACTTGGATGAGCAGTTCTTC,CASSGIYLDEQFF
TRBJ1-1,many,TRBV28,NA,TGTGCCAGCAGTTTATGGGAGAGTGAAGCTTTCTTT,CASSLWESEAFF
TRBJ2-2,few,TRBV13,NA,TGTGCCAGCTTCGACTGGGCGAACACCGGGGAGCTGTTTTTT,CASFDWANTGELFF
TRBJ2-7,many,TRBV30,TRBD2,TGTGCCTGGAGTGTAAGGAGGCTGGGGGGGACCTACGAGCAGTACTTC,CAWSVRRLGGTYEQYF
TRBJ1-6,many,TRBV20-1,NA,TGCAGTGCTAGTGGCCTCGCCCTCAGTCGCACCCTCCACTTT,CSASGLALSRTLHF
TRBJ2-1,few,TRBV9,TRBD2,TGTGCCAGCAGCGTAGGGGGGTGGGTAGCGGGAGGGTCCTACAATGAGCAGTTCTTC,CASSVGGWVAGGSYNEQFF
TRBJ1-2,many,TRBV12-3/TRBV12-4,NA,TGTGCCAGCAGTTACGGTGGGACTGGGAACTATGGCTACACCTTC,CASSYGGTGNYGYTF
TRBJ2-7,many,TRBV6-2/TRBV6-3,TRBD2,TGTGCCAGCAGTTACTCGAACAGCGGGAGGAAGGACGAGCAGTACTTC,CASSYSNSGRKDEQYF
TRBJ2-7,many,TRBV3-1,NA,TGTGCCAGCAGCCAAGAAGTTAACTACGAGCAGTACTTC,CASSQEVNYEQYF
TRBJ1-2,many,TRBV28,TRBD1,TGTGCCAGCAGGCCTCATACAGGGGGCGACTATGGCTACACCTTC,CASRPHTGGDYGYTF
TRBJ2-6,few,TRBV4-3,NA,TGCGCCAGCAGCCGAGGGGACTCTGGGGCCAACGTCCTGACTTTC,CASSRGDSGANVLTF
TRBJ2-1,NA,TRBV19,TRBD2,TGTGCCAGTAGGAGGCCTAGCGGGTCGGATGAGCAGTTCTTC,CASRRPSGSDEQFF
TRBJ2-3,NA,TRBV6-1,NA,TGTGCCAGCAGTGACCATCGGGACCCCGCAGATACGCAGTATTTT,CASSDHRDPADTQYF
TRBJ2-5,NA,TRBV6-1,NA,TGTGCCAGCAGCTCGGACGGCCTCCAAGAGACCCAGTACTTC,CASSSDGLQETQYF
TRBJ2-5,NA,TRBV9,TRBD2,TGTGCCAGCAGCGTAGAGCTAGCGGAGCGGGAGACCCAGCACTTC,CASSVELAERETQHF
TRBJ2-3,few,TRBV7-2,NA,TGTGCCAGCAGCTTTTACTTGGGAGATACGCAGTATTTT,CASSFYLGDTQYF
TRBJ1-1,many,TRBV18,NA,TGTGCCAGCTCACCACGGGAGGGGCGAAACACTGAAGCTTTCTTT,CASSPREGRNTEAFF
TRBJ2-7,many,TRBV28,TRBD1,TGTGCCAGCAGTTCCCAATTCAACAGGGGGCAGCAGTACTTC,CASSSQFNRGQQYF
TRBJ2-5,many,TRBV20-1,TRBD2,TGCAGTGCTCGAGGGACTAGCGGGGGGCTTCAAGAGACCCAGTACTTC,CSARGTSGGLQETQYF
TRBJ2-5,few,TRBV6-2/TRBV6-3,NA,TGTGCCAGCAACGCCCCGACCCAGTACTTC,CASNAPTQYF
TRBJ2-3,many,TRBV28,NA,TGTGCCAGCAGTTCCCCCGGCTTGCGGGCAACCCTCACAGATACGCAGTATTTT,CASSSPGLRATLTDTQYF
TRBJ1-4,NA,TRBV6-5,NA,TGTGCCAGCAGTTATAATCCATACGGAAAACTGTTTTTT,CASSYNPYGKLFF
TRBJ2-2,many,TRBV18,NA,TGTGCCAGCTCACCGATTCAGGGGTCGTCCGGGGAGCTGTTTTTT,CASSPIQGSSGELFF
TRBJ2-1,many,TRBV11-2,TRBD2,TGTGCCAGCAGCTTCAAGCGGGAGCTTTTGAATGAGCAGTTCTTC,CASSFKRELLNEQFF
TRBJ2-7,few,TRBV15,NA,TGTGCCACCAGCAGAGGGGGGGCCTCCTACGAGCAGTACTTC,CATSRGGASYEQYF
TRBJ2-3,NA,TRBV20-1,NA,TGCAGTGTTAGAGAGCCCACAGATACGCAGTATTTT,CSVREPTDTQYF
TRBJ2-2,few,TRBV11-2,NA,TGTGCCAGCAGTCAGGGGGGGCACACCGGGGAGCTGTTTTTT,CASSQGGHTGELFF
TRBJ1-4,NA,TRBV19,NA,TGTGCCAGTAGTCTCAGGACATTCCCAACTAATGAAAAACTGTTTTTT,CASSLRTFPTNEKLFF
TRBJ2-3,NA,TRBV10-3,NA,TGTGCCATCAGTGAGTCGGCCCCCGAGGGGCTAGCGCAAAGCACAGATACGCAGTATTTT,CAISESAPEGLAQSTDTQYF
TRBJ2-5,NA,TRBV19,NA,TGTGCCAGTAGTCCGGGACGGAAACAAGAGACCCAGTACTTC,CASSPGRKQETQYF
TRBJ1-2,many,TRBV30,NA,TGTGCCTGGAGTGTACTTATGGGGAGAGGCTACACCTTC,CAWSVLMGRGYTF
TRBJ2-1,few,TRBV29-1,NA,TGCAGCGCAGTAGGGCCTCTAACTTACAATGAGCAGTTCTTC,CSAVGPLTYNEQFF
TRBJ2-3,many,TRBV20-1,NA,TGCAGTGCTAGCTTAACTGCGGGAACAGATACGCAGTATTTT,CSASLTAGTDTQYF
TRBJ2-2,NA,TRBV4-3,TRBD1,TGCGCCAGCAGCCAAGATCGTGCAGGGGGAACCGGGGAGCTGTTTTTT,CASSQDRAGGTGELFF
TRBJ2-1,many,TRBV20-1,NA,TGCAGTGCTAGTAAGGGGTCTTACAATGAGCAGTTCTTC,CSASKGSYNEQFF
TRBJ2-5,once,TRBV28,NA,TGTGCCAGCAGCATCCAACCAGAGACCCAGTACTTC,CASSIQPETQYF
TRBJ2-2,NA,TRBV6-2/TRBV6-3,NA,TGTGCCAGCCGTCTCAGGGGTCCGGTGACCGGGGAGCTGTTTTTT,CASRLRGPVTGELFF
TRBJ2-3,NA,TRBV4-1,NA,TGCGCCAGCAGCCAAGTTTTCCCAGATACGCAGTATTTT,CASSQVFPDTQYF
TRBJ2-3,few,TRBV20-1,TRBD2,TGCAGTGCTCCACTAGCGGGAGTAACAGATACGCAGTATTTT,CSAPLAGVTDTQYF